The 23 T cell receptor beta chains below were found in one sample sequenced in a study of PD-1 blockade in classical Hodgkin lymphoma. Measured with immunoSEQ multiplex PCR; TCRdb has only the in-frame clones, and not every one. This sample has 25,000 to 35,000 clones, with about 71% found just once. With no exception, relapse followed autologous stem cell transplantation in all patients, and brentuximab vedotin exposure varied. This specimen consisted of peripheral blood mononuclear cells (PBMCs), obtained before the second cycle of nivolumab. Receptors were obtained from a human donor with classical Hodgkin lymphoma.

This clone was counted a single time. The rearrangement joins TRBV18 to TRBJ2-1; D tentatively reads TRBD1 or TRBD2 (5 bases each). Trimming pared 4 bases from V and 10 bases from J, leaving 17 bases between. The CDR3 is 14 amino acids. Per germline, CDR1 KGHSH and CDR2 LQKENI. The CDR3 is CASSLREGLGEQFF. As DNA, the CDR3 is TGTGCCAGCTCACTACGTGAGGGGCTGGGGGAGCAGTTCTTC.

By frequency in the sample, this clone is medium-sized. CDR3 residues: CASSYGSRNQPQHF. CDR3 DNA sequence: TGTGCCAGCAGTTACGGGTCTCGCAATCAGCCCCAGCATTTT. The gene calls are TRBV6-5 and TRBJ1-5; D gene ambiguous. The CDR3 is 14 amino acids. Germline CDR1 is MNHEY and CDR2 is SVGAGI. V lost 2 bases, J lost 2 bases, and 7 bases lay in between.

The J gene is TRBJ2-5, the V gene TRBV6-1, with TRBD2 matching 8 bases. This CDR3 has 20 amino acids. Germline CDR1 is MNHNS and CDR2 is SASEGT. The trim removed 1 base at V and 4 bases at J, leaving 20 bases unmatched. CDR3 amino acids: CASSEEPYTRSLAVRETQYF. The CDR3 coding sequence is TGTGCCAGCAGTGAAGAACCCTATACTCGTTCACTAGCGGTCCGAGAGACCCAGTACTTC.

V and J are TRBV6-1 and TRBJ2-1; no clear D. With 1 base removed from V and 4 bases from J, the gap between germline ends came to 8 bases. CDR1 and CDR2 from the germline V gene are MNHNS and SASEGT. The CDR3 is 14 residues long. For the CDR3, the DNA is TGTGCCAGCAGTGAAGTGTGGGGATACAATGAGCAGTTCTTC. It yields the protein CASSEVWGYNEQFF.

The rearrangement links TRBV29-1 to TRBJ2-3; the match to TRBD2 covers 7 bases. Germline V CDR1 and CDR2: SQVTM, ANQGSEA. This CDR3 region has 15 residues. The ends lost 8 bases at V and 3 bases at J; junction bases unmatched: 14. The CDR3 DNA reads as TGCAGCCATAGGGAGGGCCCGGTCTTGACAGATACGCAGTATTTT. Its protein is CSHREGPVLTDTQYF.

The chain carries TRBV19 and TRBJ2-3, with D possibly called TRBD1 or TRBD2 (5 bases each). Germline lookup yields CDR1 LNHDA and CDR2 SQIVND (reference sequence). CDR3 length: 14 amino acids. Trimming stripped 3 bases from V and 4 bases from J, with 11 bases between. The CDR3 reads CASSIGTSADTQYF. In nucleotides, the CDR3 is TGTGCCAGTAGTATCGGGACGTCGGCAGATACGCAGTATTTT. Filled out from reference TRBV19 and TRBJ2-3, the complete variable domain reads DGGITQSPKYLFRKEGQNVTLSCEQNLNHDAMYWYRQDPGQGLRLIYYSQIVNDFQKGDIAEGYSVSREKKESFPLTVTSAQKNPTAFYLCASSIGTSADTQYFGPGTRLTVL.

This chain links TRBV20-1 with TRBJ2-5; D unresolved. This CDR3 region has 11 residues. Germline V gene sequence: CDR1 DFQATT, CDR2 SNEGSKA (reference sequence). V was trimmed by 6 bases and J by 5 bases, leaving 10 bases between them. The CDR3: CSAAQVETQYF. CDR3 DNA: TGCAGTGCCGCCCAGGTTGAGACCCAGTACTTC.

This CDR3 is CASRREGTGSHGYTF. In nucleotides, the CDR3 is TGTGCCAGCAGACGCGAAGGGACAGGGTCCCATGGCTACACCTTC. V usage is TRBV28 and J usage is TRBJ1-2, with 9 nucleotides matching TRBD1. Trimming at V came to 6 bases and at J to 6 bases, leaving 11 bases not matched to a gene. CDR1 is MDHEN and CDR2 is SYDVKM in the germline V gene. CDR3 size: 15 residues.

The rearrangement links TRBV5-1 to TRBJ1-6; weak D call: TRBD1 (6 bases). CDR3 length: 14 amino acids. Trimming took off 0 bases at V and 13 bases at J, with 14 bases between the two ends. Germline lookup yields CDR1 SGHRS and CDR2 YFSETQ. The CDR3 region is CASSLGTVLSPLHF. For the CDR3, the DNA is TGCGCCAGCAGCTTGGGGACAGTATTATCGCCCCTCCACTTT.

This chain uses TRBV7-9 with TRBJ2-5, with 7 bases aligning to TRBD2. The CDR3 spans 14 residues. With 4 bases clipped from V and 7 bases from J, the junction kept 9 bases outside the gene matches. CDR1 is SEHNR and CDR2 is FQNEAQ in the germline V gene (reference sequence). For the CDR3, the DNA is TGTGCCAGCAGCTGGGAGGGTAGCGCAGGGACCCAGTACTTC. Translated: CASSWEGSAGTQYF.

This clone was counted only a few times. This sequence joins TRBV6-5 and TRBJ1-6; no clear D gene. With 6 bases removed from V and 8 bases from J, the gap between germline ends came to 8 bases. This CDR3 is 12 amino acids long. The germline CDR1 and CDR2 sequences are MNHEY and SVGAGI. This CDR3 reads CASRVADSPLHF. The CDR3 nucleotides read TGTGCCAGCAGGGTTGCCGATTCACCCCTCCACTTT.

This clone showed up just a few times. The chain joins TRBV6-1 to TRBJ2-7; possible D gene TRBD1, 6 bases. The CDR3 runs 14 residues. Germline CDR1 and CDR2: MNHNS and SASEGT. V dropped 1 base and J dropped 4 bases, with 11 bases sitting between them. CDR3 coding DNA: TGTGCCAGCAGTGAAGTGTTTGGACAGTACGAGCAGTACTTC. This gives the protein CASSEVFGQYEQYF.

The genes are TRBV6-5 and TRBJ1-6; 11 bases match TRBD1. Trimming at V came to 4 bases and at J to 10 bases, leaving 6 bases not matched to a gene. Looked up from germline, CDR1 is MNHEY and CDR2 is SVGAGI. The CDR3 totals 15 residues. For the CDR3, the DNA is TGTGCCAGCAGTTGGGGACAGGGGGAAGAATCACCCCTCCACTTT. Its protein product is CASSWGQGEESPLHF.

The chain combines TRBV2 with TRBJ1-3; D might be TRBD1 (5 bases). The CDR3 spans 12 residues. Germline V lookup: CDR1 SNHLY, CDR2 FYNNEI. Trimming took 5 bases from V and 4 from J, leaving 6 bases between them. CDR3 coding DNA: TGTGCCAGCAGTTGGACAGGAAACACCATATATTTT. Translation: CASSWTGNTIYF. Full variable domain (rest looked up from reference TRBV2 and TRBJ1-3): EPEVTQTPSHQVTQMGQEVILRCVPISNHLYFYWYRQILGQKVEFLVSFYNNEISEKSEIFDDQFSVERPDGSNFTLKIRSTKLEDSAMYFCASSWTGNTIYFGEGSWLTVV.

The chain uses TRBV12-5 and TRBJ2-3; D uncertain. V gave up 3 bases and J gave up 0 bases, with 7 bases separating them. Per the germline V gene, CDR1 is LGHNT and CDR2 is FRNRAP. This CDR3 is 14 amino acids long. CDR3 amino acids: CASGFQLSTDTQYF. The CDR3 nucleotides read TGTGCTAGTGGTTTCCAACTGAGCACAGATACGCAGTATTTT. Full variable domain (remainder filled in from reference TRBV12-5 and TRBJ2-3): DARVTQTPRHKVTEMGQEVTMRCQPILGHNTVFWYRQTMMQGLELLAYFRNRAPLDDSGMPKDRFSAEMPDATLATLKIQPSEPRDSAVYFCASGFQLSTDTQYFGPGTRLTVL.

The chain couples TRBV19 to TRBJ2-3; TRBD1 or TRBD2 may be the D gene (5 bases each). The V end lost 4 bases, the J end lost 8 bases, and 16 bases lay between the germline ends. The CDR3 is 14 residues long. Germline V lookup: CDR1 LNHDA, CDR2 SQIVND (reference sequence). DNA for the CDR3: TGTGCCAGTAGTACCGGGACCTATTTGGGTACGCAGTATTTT. Translation gives CASSTGTYLGTQYF.

The chain recombines TRBV6-5 with TRBJ1-2, with no clear D. The CDR3 covers 14 residues. Germline V gene sequence: CDR1 MNHEY, CDR2 SVGAGI. The ends were cut back, 6 bases at V and 3 bases at J, with 14 bases in the middle. This chain's CDR3 is CASRRREDYYGYTF. The CDR3 DNA reads as TGTGCCAGCAGGAGGAGGGAAGATTACTATGGCTACACCTTC.

This chain connects TRBV5-1 to TRBJ2-1, with unresolved D. Per the germline V gene, CDR1 is SGHRS and CDR2 is YFSETQ. Trimming pared 0 bases from V and 3 bases from J, leaving 13 bases between. This CDR3 comprises 16 residues. The CDR3 is CASSLDQTPGYNEQFF. CDR3 sequence (DNA): TGCGCCAGCAGCTTGGATCAGACCCCTGGCTACAATGAGCAGTTCTTC.

This sequence joins TRBV5-4 and TRBJ1-1, with D possibly TRBD1 on 5 matching bases. Trimming left V 0 bases short and J 8 bases short, with 11 bases between. The CDR3 is 13 residues long. The germline CDR1 and CDR2 sequences are SGHNT and YYREEE (reference sequence). The CDR3 DNA sequence: TGTGCCAGCAGCTTGGAGACAGAAACCGAAGCTTTCTTT. This codes for CASSLETETEAFF.

This clone is deemed medium-sized (0.01 to 0.1%). The chain joins TRBV9 to TRBJ2-5, with D possibly TRBD2 on 6 matching bases. The CDR3 length is 14 residues. V lost 4 bases and J 5 bases, leaving 15 bases between the germline ends. Per germline, CDR1 SGDLS and CDR2 YYNGEE. The DNA of the CDR3 is TGTGCCAGCAGCTCCGGGACTTGGGGGGAGACCCAGTACTTC. As protein: CASSSGTWGETQYF.

The rearrangement links TRBV30 to TRBJ2-3; no definite D call. This CDR3 spans 11 amino acids. Trimming pared 0 bases from V and 6 bases from J, leaving 4 bases between. Per the germline V gene, CDR1 is GTSNPN and CDR2 is SVGIG (reference sequence). The CDR3 region is CAWSVTDTQYF. In DNA form, the CDR3 reads TGTGCCTGGAGTGTAACGGATACGCAGTATTTT. Full variable domain (rest looked up from reference TRBV30 and TRBJ2-3): SQTIHQWPATLVQPVGSPLSLECTVEGTSNPNLYWYRQAAGRGLQLLFYSVGIGQISSEVPQNLSASRPQDRQFILSSKKLLLSDSGFYLCAWSVTDTQYFGPGTRLTVL.

This clone has a handful of counts. This chain connects TRBV5-1 to TRBJ1-4; D is perhaps TRBD1 (6 bases). From germline, CDR1 is SGHRS and CDR2 YFSETQ. The CDR3 length is 15 residues. Trimming took 4 bases from V and 7 from J, leaving 17 bases between them. The CDR3 reads CASSQGQFRSEKLFF. For the CDR3, the DNA is TGCGCCAGCAGCCAAGGACAGTTCCGTAGTGAAAAACTGTTTTTT.

This chain uses TRBV6-5 with TRBJ2-4, with D hard to call. V was trimmed by 10 bases and J by 0 bases, leaving 13 bases between them. This CDR3 has 14 residues. CDR1 is MNHEY and CDR2 is SVGAGI in the germline V gene. CDR3 protein: CATAAGLAKNIQYF. CDR3 bases: TGTGCCACCGCGGCAGGTCTAGCCAAAAACATTCAGTACTTC.